This T cell receptor (beta chain) was captured in a study of cytomegalovirus exposure and HLA in healthy donors. Looking at the study overall: Ancestry clustering placed around 80% of several hundred genotyped donors in the Caucasian-associated cluster. Study results and limitations: A link between a missense DCLRE1C variant and TCR beta V- and J-gene trimming emerged from a later analysis. It was taken for granted in presence/absence analyses that sequencing depth across donors was roughly uniform.

It was with 60 Vbeta and 13 Jbeta primers that the PCR ran. Original data processing: Later work found roughly 80 million unique TCR beta chains, with 10 million to 14 million shared. Clones were read by immunoSEQ multiplex PCR, and TCRdb kept only the in-frame ones, dropping some. Clone size and the V and J calls come from that table; the DNA yielded D and trimming. Of roughly 220,000 clones in the sample, about 77% are singletons; the top ten hold approximately 1.7%. The CDR3 extends over 13 amino acids. The ends were cut back, 0 bases at V and 6 bases at J, with 6 bases in the middle. CDR1 SGHAT and CDR2 FQNNGV come from the germline V gene. A word on this clone: Its specificity is unknown.

Sequenced input: PBMCs. V usage is TRBV11-2 and J usage is TRBJ1-5; D gene ambiguous. The sequence was obtained from a woman under 40 in good health and CMV-seronegative. CDR3 residues: CASSLEAGQPQHF. CDR3 sequence (DNA): TGTGCCAGCAGCTTAGAGGCGGGTCAGCCCCAGCATTTT.